This entry lists 5 T cell receptor beta chains sequenced from one sample in a study of T cell changes during pregnancy in multiple sclerosis. Generated by immunoSEQ multiplex PCR, the TCRdb table keeps only in-frame clones and is missing some. The table lists about 22,000 clones, over 85% of them singletons, with about 6.8% in the top ten. Material: CD8+ T cells from peripheral blood mononuclear cells, obtained in the third trimester of pregnancy. These TCRs come from a female donor with multiple sclerosis, enrolled in a pregnancy study.

The chain has TRBV13 and TRBJ1-2; 9 bases line up with TRBD1. Germline CDR1 PRHDT, CDR2 FYEKMQ (reference sequence). The CDR3 spans 15 residues. J lost 2 bases, V lost 5 bases, and 6 bases had no gene match. CDR3 sequence (DNA): TGTGCCAGCAGCCCTGGACAGGGGCTAAACTATGGCTACACCTTC. This codes for CASSPGQGLNYGYTF.

V gene TRBV4-3 combines with J gene TRBJ1-1, with 7 bases fitting TRBD1. Germline CDR1 is LGHNA and CDR2 is YSLEER. V was pared by 0 bases and J by 0 bases, with 4 bases of the junction left unmatched. The CDR3 has 16 amino acids. The CDR3 coding sequence is TGCGCCAGCAGCCAAGATAGGACAGGTATGAACACTGAAGCTTTCTTT. Residues: CASSQDRTGMNTEAFF.

This clone was detected only a few times. The V call is TRBV6-1, the J call TRBJ2-7, with 7 bases identical to TRBD2. Germline CDR1 MNHNS, CDR2 SASEGT. This CDR3 region has 15 residues. V lost 0 bases, J lost 2 bases, and 4 bases stayed unmatched. CDR3 nucleotide sequence: TGTGCCAGCAGTGAAGCAACTAGCGAGGCCTACGAGCAGTACTTC. It translates to CASSEATSEAYEQYF.

The rearrangement uses TRBV19 and TRBJ1-1; D is perhaps TRBD1 (6 bases). With 3 bases removed from V and 0 bases from J, the gap between germline ends came to 11 bases. CDR3 size: 15 residues. CDR1 is LNHDA and CDR2 is SQIVND in the germline V gene (reference sequence). The CDR3: CASSIQQGLNTEAFF. The CDR3 DNA is TGTGCCAGTAGTATCCAACAGGGATTGAACACTGAAGCTTTCTTT.

V gene TRBV10-3 combines with J gene TRBJ2-1, with 10 bases identical to TRBD1. This CDR3 is 16 amino acids long. J gave up 6 bases and V 4 bases, and 9 bases lay outside the gene matches. Germline lookup yields CDR1 ENHRY and CDR2 SYGVKD. CDR3 sequence: CAISGSGQGPRNEQFF. CDR3 nucleotide sequence: TGTGCCATCAGTGGATCGGGACAGGGGCCTCGCAATGAGCAGTTCTTC.